The clone carrying this T cell receptor beta chain turned up a few times. Here immunoSEQ multiplex PCR was the method, and the copy in TCRdb shows in-frame clones only, minus some. This table holds around 250,000 clones, approximately 84% found once. Living in roughly 25 US areas, the participants were between roughly 18 and 95 years of age. Symptom resolution, clearance, or two negative PCRs marked the recovered donors of Cohort 3. CDR1 is MDHEN, CDR2 SYDVKM, per germline. V lost 6 bases and J lost 12, with 18 bases in between. The length of the CDR3 is 14 residues. These data originate in a study of blood T cell repertoires in COVID-19. Across the whole study: The United States, Italy and Spain supplied acute and convalescent COVID-19 samples. The analysed material was cDNA or gDNA that came from T cells, B-cell-depleted T cells, or PBMCs.

Sequenced material: PBMCs or T cells enriched from blood (not recorded which). The origin of this receptor is a man younger than 35 who had recovered from COVID-19. V and J are TRBV28 and TRBJ1-6, with D perhaps matching TRBD1 (5 bases). The CDR3 is CASRDGGGEKPLHF. For the CDR3, the DNA is TGTGCCAGCAGGGACGGGGGGGGAGAGAAACCCCTCCACTTT. Based on the CDR3 plus reference TRBV28 and TRBJ1-6, the full variable domain is DVKVTQSSRYLVKRTGEKVFLECVQDMDHENMFWYRQDPGLGLRLIYFSYDVKMKEKGDIPEGYSVSREKKERFSLILESASTNQTSMYLCASRDGGGEKPLHFGNGTRLTVT.